The entry that follows covers one T cell receptor (beta chain) sequence. Its antigen is undetermined. TCRdb itself ran the 5' RACE reads through MiXCR, one entry per CDR3 protein. The data hold 350,000 to 400,000 distinct CDR3 sequences, with approximately 22% observed a single time. J gave up 5 bases and V 8 bases, and 13 bases lay outside the gene matches. Germline V gene lookup returns CDR1 MNHEY and CDR2 SMNVEV (reference sequence). This CDR3 is built from 16 residues. The data derive from a study of CD8 T cells in ankylosing spondylitis. General study results and limits: Some motif variants were previously reported in reactive arthritis synovial fluid and blood.

The receptor was derived from a male donor with ankylosing spondylitis or in good health (not recorded which). Material for sequencing was blood, either unsorted or a sorted T cell fraction (not recorded which). J is TRBJ2-1 and V is TRBV27, with TRBD1 identical over 9 bases. The CDR3 here is CASGPMGQGVNNEQFF. As DNA, the CDR3 is TGTGCCAGCGGACCGATGGGACAGGGAGTGAACAATGAGCAGTTCTTC.